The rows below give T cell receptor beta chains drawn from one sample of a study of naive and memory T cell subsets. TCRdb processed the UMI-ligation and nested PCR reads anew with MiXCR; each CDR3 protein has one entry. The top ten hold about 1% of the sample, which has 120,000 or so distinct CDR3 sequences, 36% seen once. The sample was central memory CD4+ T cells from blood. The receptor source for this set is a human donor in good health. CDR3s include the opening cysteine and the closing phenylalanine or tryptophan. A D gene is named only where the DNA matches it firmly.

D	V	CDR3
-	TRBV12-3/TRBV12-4	CASSLSGGSNQPQHF
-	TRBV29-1	CSVVGFGTGELFF
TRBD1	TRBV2	CASRGQSGTDTQYF
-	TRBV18	CASSPRGGYGYTF
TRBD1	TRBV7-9	CASSPDRSTDTQYF
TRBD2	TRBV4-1	CASSQGGSSGNYNEQFF
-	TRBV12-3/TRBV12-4	CASSLRRPGAEKLFF
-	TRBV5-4	CASSLGGLTNEQFF
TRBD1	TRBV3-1	CASSPPTGGVFNNSPLHF
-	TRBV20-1	CSAMDGFRTDTQYF
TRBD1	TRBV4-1	CASSQRWGQDSGNTIYF
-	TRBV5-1	CASSLRDTEAFF
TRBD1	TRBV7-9	CASRPNSGQGNNEQFF
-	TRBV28	CASSSRPEQFF
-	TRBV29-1	CSVETMDEQYF
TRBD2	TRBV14	CASSLTSGSGFEQFF
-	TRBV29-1	CSVGDGNQPQHF
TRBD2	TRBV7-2	CASSFMTSGRNINNEQFF
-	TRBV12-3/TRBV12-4	CASSLSTGGYTF
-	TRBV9	CASSEEYTGELFF
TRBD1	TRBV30	CAWSVQGTGGYEKLFF
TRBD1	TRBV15	CATSRDQSTGWTEAFF
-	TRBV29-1	CSVERTGARTDTQYF
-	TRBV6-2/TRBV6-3	CASSFIASNEQFF
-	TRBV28	CASSYPGSNTEAFF